This T cell receptor beta chain was sequenced in a study of patients and donors after allogeneic stem cell transplantation. CDR1 and CDR2 (germline): LNHDA, SQIVND (reference sequence). V dropped 3 bases and J dropped 1 base, with 3 bases sitting between them. There are 13 residues in the CDR3. TCRdb independently ran MiXCR on the RT-PCR reads; one entry per CDR3 protein. The sample lists about 57,000 distinct CDR3 sequences, 13% occurring once. Specimen: blood, either unsorted or a sorted T cell fraction (not recorded which). This TCR derives from a human donor who was either an allogeneic HSCT recipient or a stem cell or donor lymphocyte infusion donor (not recorded which). It is not recorded whose cells these are; they may come from a transplant donor. The gene calls are TRBV19 and TRBJ2-2; D is ambiguous. Here the CDR3 reads CASSIQNTGELFF. The CDR3 region has the DNA TGTGCCAGTAGTATCCAGAACACCGGGGAGCTGTTTTTT.